Listed here are 7 T cell receptor beta chains from one sample, sequenced in a study of blood T cells in healthy people across ages. Combining a sample-barcoded 5' primer with a J-beta primer mix, a second PCR ran for roughly 6 to 11 cycles. TCRdb re-called the 5' RACE reads through MiXCR, storing one row per CDR3 protein. The profile shows some 760,000 distinct CDR3 sequences, roughly 25% of them singletons. Separately, the same data were catalogued under a study of T cells of mothers and their children.

Material for sequencing was blood. The receptors derive from a boy aged 5 to 17 in good health.

This chain uses TRBV18 with TRBJ2-5; 7 bases are shared with TRBD2. The J call may be wrong; the DNA end is better matched by TRBJ2-1. This CDR3 comprises 16 residues. CDR1 is KGHSH, CDR2 LQKENI, per germline. The CDR3 DNA reads TGTGCCAGCTCACCAGTTGGCGGGAGAGGAGACAATGAGCAGTTCTTC. Its protein is CASSPVGGRGDNEQFF.

This clonotype was seen more than once but under ten times. This chain uses TRBV27 with TRBJ1-1, with D possibly matching TRBD1 (5 bases). Trimming removed 6 bases from V and 0 bases from J, with 14 bases in between. The CDR3 has 15 residues. Germline assignment: CDR1 MNHEY and CDR2 SMNVEV (reference sequence). The CDR3 coding sequence is TGTGCCAGCAGCGCCCTAGAGGGGATGAACACTGAAGCTTTCTTT. Its protein product is CASSALEGMNTEAFF.

The V gene is TRBV21-1, the J gene TRBJ2-7; the table names TRBD1, a call not compared with the DNA. The last part of the DNA fits TRBJ2-5 better; the J call may be wrong. TRBV21-1 is shown as a pseudogene. This CDR3 has 14 amino acids. CDR3 in DNA: TGTGCCAGCAGCAAAGTAGACAGCCAAGAGACCCAGTACTTC. This codes for CASSKVDSQETQYF.

The chain joins TRBV20-1 to TRBJ2-3; TRBD2 aligns across 8 bases. The V segment lost 3 bases and the J segment 2 bases; nucleotides outside the gene matches: 7. Germline V gene sequence: CDR1 DFQATT, CDR2 SNEGSKA (reference sequence). This CDR3 is 15 amino acids long. The CDR3 loop reads CSASVRAGVTDTQYF. CDR3 nucleotides: TGCAGTGCTAGTGTACGAGCGGGGGTCACAGATACGCAGTATTTT.

The chain carries TRBV20-1 and TRBJ1-1; weak D call: TRBD1 (5 bases). This CDR3 is 14 amino acids long. Per the germline V gene, CDR1 is DFQATT and CDR2 is SNEGSKA (reference sequence). V dropped 3 bases and J dropped 5 bases, with 16 bases sitting between them. The CDR3 loop is CSASLSGGGTEAFF. CDR3 DNA: TGCAGTGCTAGCCTGAGTGGGGGAGGGACTGAAGCTTTCTTT.

The chain uses TRBV11-2 and TRBJ2-5; the D call may be TRBD1 or TRBD2 (5 bases each). Germline V gives CDR1 SGHAT, CDR2 FQNNGV. Trimming shortened V by 1 base and J by 1 base, and 16 bases separated the two germline ends. The CDR3 consists of 17 residues. The CDR3 nucleotides are TGTGCCAGCAGCTTAGGGGGGTGGCTGTTGACCCAAGAGACCCAGTACTTC. This encodes CASSLGGWLLTQETQYF.

The chain has TRBV6-5 and TRBJ1-1; D unclear. The germline CDR1 and CDR2 sequences are MNHEY and SVGAGI. The V end was cut by 0 bases, the J end by 8 bases, with 10 bases between. The CDR3 sequence is 13 residues long. The CDR3 DNA reads TGTGCCAGCAGTTACTCTAGTGTAGGGGAAGCTTTCTTT. Encoded protein: CASSYSSVGEAFF.